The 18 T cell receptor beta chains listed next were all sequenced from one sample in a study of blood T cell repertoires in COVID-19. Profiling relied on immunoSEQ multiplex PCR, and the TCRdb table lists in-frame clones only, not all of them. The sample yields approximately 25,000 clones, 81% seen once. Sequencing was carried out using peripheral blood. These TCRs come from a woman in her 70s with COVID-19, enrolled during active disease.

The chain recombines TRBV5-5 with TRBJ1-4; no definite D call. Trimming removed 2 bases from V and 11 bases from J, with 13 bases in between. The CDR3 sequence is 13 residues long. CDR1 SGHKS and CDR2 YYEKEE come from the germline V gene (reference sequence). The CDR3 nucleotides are TGTGCCAGCAGCTTTAGTGACGGCGGCAAACTGTTTTTT. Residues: CASSFSDGGKLFF.

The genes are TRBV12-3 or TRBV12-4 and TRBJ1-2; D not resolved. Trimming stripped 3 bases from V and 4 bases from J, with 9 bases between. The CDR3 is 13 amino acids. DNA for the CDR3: TGTGCCAGCAGTTTCCAGGCCCCCTATGGCTACACCTTC. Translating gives CASSFQAPYGYTF.

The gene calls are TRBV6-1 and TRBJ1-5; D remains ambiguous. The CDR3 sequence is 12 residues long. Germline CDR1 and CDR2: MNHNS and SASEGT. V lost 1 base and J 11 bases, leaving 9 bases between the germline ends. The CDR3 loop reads CASSEVMVAQHF. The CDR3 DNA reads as TGTGCCAGCAGTGAAGTAATGGTAGCCCAGCATTTT.

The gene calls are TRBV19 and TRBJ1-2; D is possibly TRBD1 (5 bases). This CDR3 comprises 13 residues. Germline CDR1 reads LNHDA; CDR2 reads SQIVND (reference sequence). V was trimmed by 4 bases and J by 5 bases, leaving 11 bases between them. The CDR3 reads CASSTPAGYGYTF. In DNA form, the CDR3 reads TGTGCCAGTAGTACCCCCGCAGGGTATGGCTACACCTTC.

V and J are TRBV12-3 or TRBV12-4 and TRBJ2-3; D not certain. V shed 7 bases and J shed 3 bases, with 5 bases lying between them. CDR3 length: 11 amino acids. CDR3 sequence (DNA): TGTGCCAGCACTCTGACAGATACGCAGTATTTT. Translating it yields CASTLTDTQYF.

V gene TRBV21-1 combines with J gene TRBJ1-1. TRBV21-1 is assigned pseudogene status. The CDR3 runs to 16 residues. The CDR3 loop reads CASSKVTGISDTEAFF. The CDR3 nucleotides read TGTGCCAGCAGCAAAGTTACCGGGATATCGGACACTGAAGCTTTCTTT.

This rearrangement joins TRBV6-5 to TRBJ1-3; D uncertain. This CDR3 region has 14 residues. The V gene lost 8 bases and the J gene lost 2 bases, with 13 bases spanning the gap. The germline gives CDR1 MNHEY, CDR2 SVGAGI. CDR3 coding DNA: TGTGCCAGCCTAAGGGAGGGTACTGGAAACACCATATATTTT. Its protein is CASLREGTGNTIYF.

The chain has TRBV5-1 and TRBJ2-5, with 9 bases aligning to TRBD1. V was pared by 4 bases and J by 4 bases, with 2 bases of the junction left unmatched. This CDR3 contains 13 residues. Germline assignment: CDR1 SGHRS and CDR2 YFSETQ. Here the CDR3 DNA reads TGCGCCAGCAGCAACAGGGGGCGAGAGACCCAGTACTTC. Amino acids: CASSNRGRETQYF.

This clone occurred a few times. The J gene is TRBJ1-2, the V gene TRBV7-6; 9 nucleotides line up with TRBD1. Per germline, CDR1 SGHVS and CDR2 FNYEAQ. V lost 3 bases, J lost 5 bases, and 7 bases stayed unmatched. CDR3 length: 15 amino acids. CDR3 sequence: CASSLSGQGLYGYTF. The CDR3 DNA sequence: TGTGCCAGCAGCTTGTCGGGACAGGGCTTATATGGCTACACCTTC. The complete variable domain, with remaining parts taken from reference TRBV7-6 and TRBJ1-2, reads GAGVSQSPRYKVTKRGQDVALRCDPISGHVSLYWYRQALGQGPEFLTYFNYEAQQDKSGLPNDRFSAERPEGSISTLTIQRTEQRDSAMYRCASSLSGQGLYGYTFGSGTRLTVV.

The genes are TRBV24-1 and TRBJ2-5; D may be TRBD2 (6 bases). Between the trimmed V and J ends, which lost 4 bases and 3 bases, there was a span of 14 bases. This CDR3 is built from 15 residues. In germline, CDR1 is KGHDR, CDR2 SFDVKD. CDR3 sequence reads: CATSEIAVGEETQYF. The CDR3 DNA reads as TGTGCCACCAGTGAGATAGCGGTAGGAGAAGAGACCCAGTACTTC.

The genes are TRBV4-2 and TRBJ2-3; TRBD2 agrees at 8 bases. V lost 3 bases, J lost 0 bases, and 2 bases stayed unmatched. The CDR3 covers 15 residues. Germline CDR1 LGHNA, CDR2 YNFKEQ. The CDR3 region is CASSQASGSTDTQYF. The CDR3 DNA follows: TGTGCCAGCAGCCAGGCTAGCGGGAGCACAGATACGCAGTATTTT.

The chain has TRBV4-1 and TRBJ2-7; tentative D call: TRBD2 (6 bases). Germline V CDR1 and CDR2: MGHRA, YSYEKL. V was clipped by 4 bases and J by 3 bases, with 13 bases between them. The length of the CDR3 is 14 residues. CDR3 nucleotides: TGCGCCAGCAGCCCCAGACTAGTTCTCTACGAGCAGTACGTC. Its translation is CASSPRLVLYEQYV.

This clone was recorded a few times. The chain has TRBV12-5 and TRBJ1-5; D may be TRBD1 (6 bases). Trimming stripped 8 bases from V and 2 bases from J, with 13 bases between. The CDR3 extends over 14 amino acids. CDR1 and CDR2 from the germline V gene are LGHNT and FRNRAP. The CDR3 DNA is TGTGCTAGTAGGACAGAAGGGGGCAATCAGCCCCAGCATTTT. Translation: CASRTEGGNQPQHF.

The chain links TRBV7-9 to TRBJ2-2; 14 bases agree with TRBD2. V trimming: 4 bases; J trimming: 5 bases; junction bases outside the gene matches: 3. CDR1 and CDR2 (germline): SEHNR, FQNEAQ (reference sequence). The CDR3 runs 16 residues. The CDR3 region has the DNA TGTGCCAGCAGCTCGGGACTAGCGGGGGCTACCGGGGAGCTGTTTTTT. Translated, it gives CASSSGLAGATGELFF. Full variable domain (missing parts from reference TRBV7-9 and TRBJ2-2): DTGVSQNPRHKITKRGQNVTFRCDPISEHNRLYWYRQTLGQGPEFLTYFQNEAQLEKSRLLSDRFSAERPKGSFSTLEIQRTEQGDSAMYLCASSSGLAGATGELFFGEGSRLTVL.

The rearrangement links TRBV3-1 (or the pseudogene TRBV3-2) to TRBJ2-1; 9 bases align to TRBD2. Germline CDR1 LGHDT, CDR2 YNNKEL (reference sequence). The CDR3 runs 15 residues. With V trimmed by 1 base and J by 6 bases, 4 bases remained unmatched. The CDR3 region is CASSQVAGGLNEQFF. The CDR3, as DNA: TGTGCCAGCAGCCAAGTCGCGGGGGGGCTCAATGAGCAGTTCTTC.

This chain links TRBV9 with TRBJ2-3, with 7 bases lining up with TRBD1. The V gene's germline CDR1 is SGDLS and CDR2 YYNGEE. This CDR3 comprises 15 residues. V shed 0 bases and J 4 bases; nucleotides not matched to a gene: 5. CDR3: CASSVDTGVADTQYF. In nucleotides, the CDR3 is TGTGCCAGCAGCGTAGATACAGGGGTGGCAGATACGCAGTATTTT.

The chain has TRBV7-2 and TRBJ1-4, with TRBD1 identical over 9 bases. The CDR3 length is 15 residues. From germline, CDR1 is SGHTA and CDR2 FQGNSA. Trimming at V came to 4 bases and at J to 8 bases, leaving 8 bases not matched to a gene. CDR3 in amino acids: CASSSQQGAGEKLFF. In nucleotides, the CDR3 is TGTGCCAGCAGCTCCCAACAGGGGGCTGGGGAAAAACTGTTTTTT.

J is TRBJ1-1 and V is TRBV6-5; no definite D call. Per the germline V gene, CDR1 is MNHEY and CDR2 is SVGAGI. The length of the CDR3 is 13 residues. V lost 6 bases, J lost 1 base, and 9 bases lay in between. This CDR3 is CASRRKSNTEAFF. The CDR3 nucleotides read TGTGCCAGCAGGAGGAAGTCGAACACTGAAGCTTTCTTT.